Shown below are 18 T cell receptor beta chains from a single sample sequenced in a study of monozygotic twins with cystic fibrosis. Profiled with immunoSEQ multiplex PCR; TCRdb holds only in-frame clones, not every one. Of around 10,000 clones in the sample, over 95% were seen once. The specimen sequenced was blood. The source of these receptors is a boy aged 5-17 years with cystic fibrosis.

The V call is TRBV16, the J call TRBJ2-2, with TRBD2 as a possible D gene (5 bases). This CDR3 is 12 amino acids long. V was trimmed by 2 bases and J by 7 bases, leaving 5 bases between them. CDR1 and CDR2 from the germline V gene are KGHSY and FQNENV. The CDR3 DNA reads TGTGCCAGCAGCCAAGGAGGCGGGGAGCTGTTTTTT. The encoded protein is CASSQGGGELFF.

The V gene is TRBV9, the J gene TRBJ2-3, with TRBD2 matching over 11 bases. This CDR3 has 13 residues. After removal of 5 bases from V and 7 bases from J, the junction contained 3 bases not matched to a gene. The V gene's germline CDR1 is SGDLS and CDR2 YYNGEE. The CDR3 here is CASSSGGVNTQYF. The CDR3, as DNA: TGTGCCAGCAGTAGCGGGGGGGTAAATACGCAGTATTTT.

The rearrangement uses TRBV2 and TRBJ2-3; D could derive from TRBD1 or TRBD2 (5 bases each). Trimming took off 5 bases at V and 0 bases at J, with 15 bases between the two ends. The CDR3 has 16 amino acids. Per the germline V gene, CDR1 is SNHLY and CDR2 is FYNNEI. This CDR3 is CASSLKGTVSTDTQYF. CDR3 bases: TGTGCCAGCAGTTTGAAGGGGACGGTAAGCACAGATACGCAGTATTTT.

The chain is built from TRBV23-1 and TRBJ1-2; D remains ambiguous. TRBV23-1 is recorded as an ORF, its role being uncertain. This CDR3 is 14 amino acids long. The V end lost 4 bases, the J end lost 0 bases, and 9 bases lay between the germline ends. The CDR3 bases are TGCGCCAGCAGTCGTATTCGGGCTAACTATGGCTACACCTTC. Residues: CASSRIRANYGYTF.

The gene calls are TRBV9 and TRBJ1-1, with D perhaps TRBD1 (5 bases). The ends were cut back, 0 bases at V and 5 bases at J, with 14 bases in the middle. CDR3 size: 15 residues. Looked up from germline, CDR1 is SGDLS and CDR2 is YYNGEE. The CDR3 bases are TGTGCCAGCAGCGTAGACTCCGGGGGTAGGACTGAAGCTTTCTTT. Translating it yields CASSVDSGGRTEAFF. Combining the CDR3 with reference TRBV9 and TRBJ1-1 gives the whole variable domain DSGVTQTPKHLITATGQRVTLRCSPRSGDLSVYWYQQSLDQGLQFLIQYYNGEERAKGNILERFSAQQFPDLHSELNLSSLELGDSALYFCASSVDSGGRTEAFFGQGTRLTVV.

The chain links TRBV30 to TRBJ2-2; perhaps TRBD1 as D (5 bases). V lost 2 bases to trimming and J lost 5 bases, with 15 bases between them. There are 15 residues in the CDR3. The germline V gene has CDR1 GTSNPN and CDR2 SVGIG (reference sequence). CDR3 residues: CAWSPPNRRTGELFF. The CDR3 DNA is TGTGCCTGGAGTCCACCCAACAGGAGAACCGGGGAGCTGTTTTTT.

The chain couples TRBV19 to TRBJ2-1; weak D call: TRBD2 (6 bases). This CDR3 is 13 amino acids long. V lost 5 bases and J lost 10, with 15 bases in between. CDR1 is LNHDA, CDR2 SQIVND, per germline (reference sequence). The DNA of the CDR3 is TGTGCCAGTAGTGCTACCGGGACTCCGGAGCAGTTCTTC. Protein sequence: CASSATGTPEQFF.

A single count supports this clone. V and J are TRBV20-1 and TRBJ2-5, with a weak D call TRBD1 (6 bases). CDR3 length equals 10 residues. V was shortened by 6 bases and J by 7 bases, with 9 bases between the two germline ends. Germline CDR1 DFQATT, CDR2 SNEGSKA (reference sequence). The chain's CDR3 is CSAPTGTQYF. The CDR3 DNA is TGCAGTGCCCCGACAGGGACCCAGTACTTC.

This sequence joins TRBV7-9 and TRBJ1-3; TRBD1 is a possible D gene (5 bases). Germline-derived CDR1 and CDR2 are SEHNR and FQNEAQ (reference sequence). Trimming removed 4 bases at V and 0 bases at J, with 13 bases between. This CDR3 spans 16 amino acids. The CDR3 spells CASSWEGPSSGNTIYF. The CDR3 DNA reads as TGTGCCAGCAGCTGGGAGGGGCCGAGCTCTGGAAACACCATATATTTT.

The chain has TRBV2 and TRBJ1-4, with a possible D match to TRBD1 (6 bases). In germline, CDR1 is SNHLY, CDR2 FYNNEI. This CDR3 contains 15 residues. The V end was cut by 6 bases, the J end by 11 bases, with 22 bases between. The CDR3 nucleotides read TGTGCCAGCAGGAGGGGGTCGCCTACGGCCGGTAAACTGTTTTTT. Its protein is CASRRGSPTAGKLFF. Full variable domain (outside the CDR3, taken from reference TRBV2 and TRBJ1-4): EPEVTQTPSHQVTQMGQEVILRCVPISNHLYFYWYRQILGQKVEFLVSFYNNEISEKSEIFDDQFSVERPDGSNFTLKIRSTKLEDSAMYFCASRRGSPTAGKLFFGSGTQLSVL.

CDR3 residues: CASSRPKWGNRYQETQYF. The CDR3 nucleotides read TGTGCCAGCAGCAGACCAAAATGGGGTAACCGGTACCAAGAGACCCAGTACTTC. This sequence joins TRBV21-1 and TRBJ2-5. TRBV21-1 has pseudogene status. The CDR3 runs 18 residues.

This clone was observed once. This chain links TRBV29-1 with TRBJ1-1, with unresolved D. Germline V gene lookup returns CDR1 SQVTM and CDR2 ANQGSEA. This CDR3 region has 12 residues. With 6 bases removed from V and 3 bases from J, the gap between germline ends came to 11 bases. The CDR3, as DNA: TGCAGCGTCGGACCCAGCGACACTGAAGCTTTCTTT. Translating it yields CSVGPSDTEAFF.

The CDR3 DNA is TGTGCCAGCAGCCCCTCACGGGGTTCCGTAGCCAAAAACATTCAGTACTTC. Translating gives CASSPSRGSVAKNIQYF. The rearrangement links TRBV27 to TRBJ2-4, with D possibly being TRBD2 (5 bases). Trimming removed 6 bases from V and 0 bases from J, with 18 bases in between. The length of the CDR3 is 17 residues. From germline, CDR1 is MNHEY and CDR2 SMNVEV (reference sequence).

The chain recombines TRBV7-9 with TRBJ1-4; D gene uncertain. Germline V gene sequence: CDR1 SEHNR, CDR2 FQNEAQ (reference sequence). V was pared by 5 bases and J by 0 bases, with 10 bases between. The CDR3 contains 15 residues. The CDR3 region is CASSLTDTTNEKLFF. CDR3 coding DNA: TGTGCCAGCAGCCTTACAGATACAACTAATGAAAAACTGTTTTTT.

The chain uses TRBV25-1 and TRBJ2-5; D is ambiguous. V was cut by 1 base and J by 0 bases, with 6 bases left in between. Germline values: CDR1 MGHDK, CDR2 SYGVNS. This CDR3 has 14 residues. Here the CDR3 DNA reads TGTGCCAGCAGTGAATTAGGAGACCAAGAGACCCAGTACTTC. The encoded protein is CASSELGDQETQYF.

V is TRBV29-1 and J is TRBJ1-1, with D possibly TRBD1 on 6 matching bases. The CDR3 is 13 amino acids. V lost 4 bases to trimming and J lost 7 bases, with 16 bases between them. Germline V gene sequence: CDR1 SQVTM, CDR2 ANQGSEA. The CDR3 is CSVGPNWTDEAFF. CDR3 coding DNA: TGCAGCGTTGGACCCAATTGGACAGATGAAGCTTTCTTT.

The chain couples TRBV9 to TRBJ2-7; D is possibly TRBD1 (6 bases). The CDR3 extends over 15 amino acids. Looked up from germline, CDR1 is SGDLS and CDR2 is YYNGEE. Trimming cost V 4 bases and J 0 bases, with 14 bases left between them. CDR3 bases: TGTGCCAGCAGCCCTGACAGGCGATCCTCCTACGAGCAGTACTTC. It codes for CASSPDRRSSYEQYF.

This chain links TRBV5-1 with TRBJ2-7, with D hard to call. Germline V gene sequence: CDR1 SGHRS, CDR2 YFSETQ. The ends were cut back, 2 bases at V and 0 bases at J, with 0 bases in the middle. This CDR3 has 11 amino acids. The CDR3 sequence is CASSFSYEQYF. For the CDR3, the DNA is TGCGCCAGCAGCTTCTCCTACGAGCAGTACTTC.